The present TCR beta chain was sequenced within a study of blood T cell repertoires in COVID-19. Across the whole study: COVID-19 samples collected from the United States, Italy and Spain covered acute and convalescent phases. T cells, B-cell-depleted T cells, or PBMCs supplied cDNA or gDNA.

Using immunoSEQ multiplex PCR, the repertoire was profiled, and TCRdb retains in-frame clones only, with some absent. The sample carries under 80,000 clones, approximately 80% recorded once. The CDR3 contains 18 residues. Trimming took 0 bases from V and 5 from J, leaving 24 bases between them. In germline, CDR1 is SGDLS, CDR2 YYNGEE. The receptor comes from a man between 65 and 80 years old with acute or convalescent COVID-19. Sequencing was carried out using peripheral blood. The chain couples TRBV9 to TRBJ2-7; D is possibly TRBD2 (5 bases). The CDR3 DNA is TGTGCCAGCAGCGTAGACCCGGCTAGCCCCGCGAGAAATGACGAGCAGTACTTC. This sequence encodes CASSVDPASPARNDEQYF.